The clone carrying this TCR beta chain was seen repeatedly, ten times or more. Its antigen is unidentified. Among the exclusions were patients with other autoimmune diseases, uncontrolled infections, pregnancy or lactation. The starting material, 10 ml of fresh peripheral blood, provided the PBMCs. The study amplified TCR beta CDR3 regions using RNA transcripts. First-round RT-PCR with HTBI primers preceded a second-round multiplex PCR. TCRdb processed the multiplex PCR reads anew with MiXCR; each CDR3 protein has one entry. The sample includes 150,000 to 200,000 distinct CDR3 sequences, around 40% of them seen just once. The data belong to a study of Graves' ophthalmopathy and Graves' hyperthyroidism. Overall study: Samples of peripheral blood were obtained at initial diagnosis, prior to treatment of any kind. Study observations and caveats: Sensitivity reached 85% to 90% and specificity over 65% for a 13-signature model separating ophthalmopathy from stable hyperthyroidism.

Sequenced: peripheral blood. The receptor was derived from a man aged 25-40 years with Graves' ophthalmopathy.

The CDR3 is CSVSYGTDNQPQHF. For the CDR3, the DNA is TGCAGCGTTAGCTACGGGACAGACAATCAGCCCCAGCATTTT. The V and J genes are TRBV29-1 and TRBJ1-5; 7 nucleotides align to TRBD1. Trimming cost V 5 bases and J 3 bases; bases outside gene matches: 7. Germline V CDR1 and CDR2: SQVTM, ANQGSEA. This CDR3 comprises 14 residues.